The 9 T cell receptor beta chains below come from one sample, sequenced in a study of T cell repertoires in cytomegalovirus infection. One entry per CDR3 protein results from TCRdb running MiXCR on the reads. In the table there are some 57,000 distinct CDR3 sequences, 25% to 40% of which are singletons. These receptors' targets are unknown. The material sequenced was PBMCs, sequenced either directly or after in vitro stimulation (not recorded which). These receptors all stem from a human donor in good health (CMV status not recorded). Some clones in this sample may be carry-over from other donors' samples.

The chain employs TRBV5-5 and TRBJ2-3, with TRBD2 as a possible D gene (5 bases). V dropped 0 bases and J dropped 1 base, with 9 bases sitting between them. This CDR3 is 15 amino acids long. CDR1 SGHKS and CDR2 YYEKEE come from the germline V gene (reference sequence). The CDR3 sequence: CASSLEAVGTDTQYF. CDR3 DNA sequence: TGTGCCAGCAGCTTGGAAGCGGTAGGCACAGATACGCAGTATTTT.

The genes are TRBV20-1 and TRBJ2-3; the D gene is possibly TRBD2 (5 bases). CDR3 size: 15 residues. Germline-derived CDR1 and CDR2 are DFQATT and SNEGSKA (reference sequence). Deletions cut 0 bases from V and 0 bases from J, with 10 bases between. Here the CDR3 reads CSARDGSGSTDTQYF. CDR3 DNA sequence: TGCAGTGCTAGAGATGGGAGCGGAAGCACAGATACGCAGTATTTT.

This clonotype has just one count. This chain uses TRBV29-1 with TRBJ2-2; a weak D match, TRBD2 (5 bases). CDR1 and CDR2 (germline): SQVTM, ANQGSEA. The CDR3 contains 11 residues. Trimming removed 6 bases from V and 6 bases from J, with 8 bases in between. The CDR3 bases are TGCAGCGTAACTAGTTCCGGGGAGCTGTTTTTT. This encodes CSVTSSGELFF.

The genes are TRBV19 and TRBJ2-7; D possibly corresponds to TRBD1 (6 bases). Per the germline V gene, CDR1 is LNHDA and CDR2 is SQIVND (reference sequence). V shed 4 bases and J shed 3 bases, with 19 bases lying between them. CDR3 length: 16 residues. The CDR3 coding sequence is TGTGCCAGTAGTAAGAGCACCGGGACACATTACTACGAGCAGTACTTC. Translated, it gives CASSKSTGTHYYEQYF.

V is TRBV4-3 and J is TRBJ2-1, with 7 positions matching TRBD1. Germline V gene sequence: CDR1 LGHNA, CDR2 YSLEER. The junction had 13 bases not matched to a gene; V was cut back by 0 bases and J by 5 bases. This CDR3 comprises 18 residues. CDR3 in amino acids: CASSQEPPPGQWDNEQFF. The CDR3 bases are TGCGCCAGCAGCCAAGAACCACCTCCGGGACAGTGGGACAATGAGCAGTTCTTC.

This clonotype was found a few times. V is TRBV27 and J is TRBJ1-1, with D perhaps TRBD1 (5 bases). The ends were cut back, 3 bases at V and 11 bases at J, with 19 bases in the middle. This CDR3 region has 14 residues. The V gene's germline CDR1 is MNHEY and CDR2 SMNVEV (reference sequence). This CDR3 reads CASSFLLGAGRAFF. The CDR3 DNA reads TGTGCCAGCAGTTTTCTTCTTGGGGCAGGGAGGGCTTTCTTT.

The chain is built from TRBV2 and TRBJ1-1, with 8 bases matching TRBD1. V was clipped by 4 bases and J by 1 base; unmatched bases: 8. The CDR3 spans 16 residues. CDR1 is SNHLY, CDR2 FYNNEI, per germline. CDR3 loop: CASSVWRDRTNTEAFF. The CDR3 DNA reads TGTGCCAGCAGTGTCTGGAGGGACAGGACGAACACTGAAGCTTTCTTT.

This sequence joins TRBV7-2 and TRBJ1-6, with a weak D call TRBD1 (5 bases). This CDR3 has 14 residues. CDR1 SGHTA and CDR2 FQGNSA come from the germline V gene. Trimming removed 5 bases from V and 6 bases from J, with 11 bases in between. CDR3 amino acids: CASSLRGPNSPLHF. CDR3 bases: TGTGCCAGCAGCCTCCGGGGCCCTAATTCACCCCTCCACTTT.

In its sample, this clonotype was seen a few times. The chain is built from TRBV10-3 and TRBJ2-7; TRBD1 matches 8 bases. The CDR3 runs 16 residues. Germline CDR1 is ENHRY and CDR2 is SYGVKD. Trimming took 0 bases from V and 4 from J; bases not matched to a gene: 8. CDR3 sequence: CAISESRQGKGYEQYF. As DNA, the CDR3 is TGTGCCATCAGTGAGTCGAGACAGGGGAAGGGTTACGAGCAGTACTTC.